This T cell receptor beta chain derives from a study of blood T cell repertoires in COVID-19. Study context: The cDNA or gDNA used as material had been derived from T cells, B-cell-depleted T cells, or PBMCs.

There are 17 residues in the CDR3. V lost 1 base to trimming and J lost 2 bases, with 16 bases between them. The germline CDR1 and CDR2 sequences are SGHVS and FQNEAQ. Original data processing: Cell counts per sample came from amplifying reference gene primers. Clones were sequenced by immunoSEQ multiplex PCR, and TCRdb holds only the in-frame ones, with some missing. That table gives V, J and clone size, and the DNA gave D and trimming. The sample contains 200,000 to 250,000 clones, approximately 84% of which appear only once. The chain employs TRBV7-8 and TRBJ2-3; a weak D match, TRBD2 (5 bases). Source material: peripheral blood. The source is a man aged 45-60 years with acute or convalescent COVID-19. The CDR3 is CASSLGSDSHYTDTQYF. CDR3 DNA sequence: TGTGCCAGCAGCTTAGGTTCGGACTCGCATTACACAGATACGCAGTATTTT.